The T cell receptor (beta chain) described here comes from a study of blood T cell repertoires in COVID-19. Study-wide background: Both acute and convalescent COVID-19 samples were obtained from the United States, Italy and Spain. T cells, B-cell-depleted T cells, or PBMCs supplied cDNA or gDNA.

Under the authors' procedure: Amplification with reference gene primers provided the estimates of nucleated cell counts. This table comes from immunoSEQ multiplex PCR, and its TCRdb copy is limited to in-frame clones, with some not included. The V and J calls and clone size come from that table; D and trimming were worked out from the DNA. This table holds 230,000 or so clones, about four fifths found once. Germline loops: CDR1 SGHNT, CDR2 YYREEE (reference sequence). This CDR3 is 15 amino acids long. V gave up 2 bases and J gave up 1 base, with 10 bases separating them. This clonotype was obtained from a man in his forties or fifties with active or convalescent COVID-19. The chain carries TRBV5-4 and TRBJ2-1, with D unclear. The sample consisted of peripheral blood. CDR3 residues: CASSFGSRSYNEQFF. DNA for the CDR3: TGTGCCAGCAGCTTCGGGTCGAGGTCCTACAATGAGCAGTTCTTC.